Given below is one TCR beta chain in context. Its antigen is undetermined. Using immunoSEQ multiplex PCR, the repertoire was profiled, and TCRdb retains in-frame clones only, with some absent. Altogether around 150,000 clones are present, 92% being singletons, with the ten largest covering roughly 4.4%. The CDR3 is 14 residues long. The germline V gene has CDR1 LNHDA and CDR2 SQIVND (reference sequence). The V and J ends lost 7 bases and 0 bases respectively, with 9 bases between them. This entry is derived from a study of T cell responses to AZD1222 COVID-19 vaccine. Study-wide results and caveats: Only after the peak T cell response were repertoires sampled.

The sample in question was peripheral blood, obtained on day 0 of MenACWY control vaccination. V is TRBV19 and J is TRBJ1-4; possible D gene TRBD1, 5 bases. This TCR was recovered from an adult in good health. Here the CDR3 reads CASTGTSTNEKLFF. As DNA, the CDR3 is TGTGCCAGTACCGGGACCTCAACTAATGAAAAACTGTTTTTT.